The 27 T cell receptor beta chains listed next were all sequenced from one sample in a study of blood T cell repertoires in COVID-19. Clones were read by immunoSEQ multiplex PCR, and TCRdb kept only the in-frame ones, dropping some. The table lists about 36,000 clones, around 87% of them singletons. Sequenced: peripheral blood. The receptor set was obtained from a man aged 60 to 69 with active or convalescent COVID-19.

V is TRBV2 and J is TRBJ2-5, with TRBD2 matching over 14 bases. The CDR3 runs 16 residues. Germline V gives CDR1 SNHLY, CDR2 FYNNEI. The V gene end was trimmed by 7 bases and the J gene end by 2 bases; junction bases not matched to a gene: 6. The DNA of the CDR3 is TGTGCCAGCACCAAAGGGACTAGCGGGAGACAAGAGACCCAGTACTTC. Translation: CASTKGTSGRQETQYF.

In its sample, this clone was seen once. This chain uses TRBV21-1 with TRBJ2-7; the table assigns TRBD1, which was not confirmed against the DNA. TRBV21-1 is termed a pseudogene. The CDR3 is 17 amino acids. The CDR3 DNA is TGTGCCAGCAGCTTACCGGGACACCATAAAGGAGTATACGAGCAGTACTTC. Translation gives CASSLPGHHKGVYEQYF.

This clone has only one observation. This chain connects TRBV27 to TRBJ2-1, with 13 bases that match TRBD2. Germline V gene lookup returns CDR1 MNHEY and CDR2 SMNVEV (reference sequence). The length of the CDR3 is 15 residues. Unmatched junction bases numbered 3, after V lost 3 bases and J lost 7 bases. The CDR3 here is CASSLGLAGTNEQFF. Here the CDR3 DNA reads TGTGCCAGCAGTTTGGGACTAGCGGGGACGAATGAGCAGTTCTTC.

CDR3 region: CASSLRRGTTIYF. Written as DNA, the CDR3 is TGTGCCAGCAGCTTGAGGCGGGGCACCACCATATATTTT. This chain links TRBV11-3 with TRBJ1-3, with a weak D call TRBD1 (5 bases). V lost 3 bases and J 9 bases, leaving 12 bases between the germline ends. The CDR3 has 13 amino acids. Looked up from germline, CDR1 is SGHNT and CDR2 is YENEEA.

The chain uses TRBV30 and TRBJ2-7, with 12 positions matching TRBD2. Per the germline V gene, CDR1 is GTSNPN and CDR2 is SVGIG (reference sequence). Unmatched junction bases numbered 4, after V lost 3 bases and J lost 4 bases. This CDR3 has 14 amino acids. In DNA form, the CDR3 reads TGTGCCTGGAGAGCTAGCGGGAGGGCTTACGAGCAGTACTTC. This sequence encodes CAWRASGRAYEQYF. The full variable domain, its missing parts supplied by reference TRBV30 and TRBJ2-7, is SQTIHQWPATLVQPVGSPLSLECTVEGTSNPNLYWYRQAAGRGLQLLFYSVGIGQISSEVPQNLSASRPQDRQFILSSKKLLLSDSGFYLCAWRASGRAYEQYFGPGTRLTVT.

This clone was seen a single time. The V gene is TRBV7-6, the J gene TRBJ2-7, with 9 bases matching TRBD1. After removal of 1 base from V and 2 bases from J, the junction contained 3 bases not matched to a gene. The CDR3 spans 15 residues. Germline-derived CDR1 and CDR2 are SGHVS and FNYEAQ. CDR3 DNA sequence: TGTGCCAGCAGCTTAGGGGACAGGGCTACCTACGAGCAGTACTTC. Its translation: CASSLGDRATYEQYF.

This clone occurred once. This sequence joins TRBV29-1 and TRBJ1-1, with 7 bases aligning to TRBD1. V shed 4 bases and J 2 bases; nucleotides not matched to a gene: 7. The CDR3 extends over 14 amino acids. Germline V gene sequence: CDR1 SQVTM, CDR2 ANQGSEA. The CDR3 sequence: CSVGGTAINTEAFF. The CDR3 DNA reads as TGCAGCGTTGGTGGGACAGCCATAAACACTGAAGCTTTCTTT.

This clone was counted once. The V gene is TRBV6-1, the J gene TRBJ1-1, with D possibly being TRBD1 (5 bases). The V gene's germline CDR1 is MNHNS and CDR2 SASEGT. Trimming shortened V by 3 bases and J by 6 bases, and 11 bases separated the two germline ends. The CDR3 has 13 residues. The CDR3 here is CASSEGGTPEAFF. DNA of the CDR3: TGTGCCAGCAGTGAGGGCGGGACCCCTGAAGCTTTCTTT.

This chain uses TRBV28 with TRBJ2-7, with a possible D match to TRBD2 (6 bases). The V gene's germline CDR1 is MDHEN and CDR2 SYDVKM. This CDR3 has 14 amino acids. Deletions cut 6 bases from V and 3 bases from J, with 15 bases between. CDR3 DNA: TGTGCCAGCAGCCTCGCGGGGCTGCTCTACGAGCAGTACTTC. This translates into CASSLAGLLYEQYF.

The chain couples TRBV4-1 to TRBJ2-1, with unresolved D. Trimming took off 4 bases at V and 6 bases at J, with 16 bases between the two ends. The CDR3 runs 15 residues. Germline V gives CDR1 MGHRA, CDR2 YSYEKL. The CDR3 coding sequence is TGCGCCAGCAGCCTTCAATCCGTCCCGGGCAATGAGCAGTTCTTC. Its translation: CASSLQSVPGNEQFF.

This clone appeared a single time. V is TRBV5-1 and J is TRBJ1-5; TRBD1 matches 7 bases. Germline trimming cut 4 bases from V and 3 bases from J; bases unmatched to any gene: 4. The CDR3 consists of 14 residues. Germline assignment: CDR1 SGHRS and CDR2 YFSETQ. The CDR3 spells CASSTGQVNQPQHF. In nucleotides, the CDR3 is TGCGCCAGCAGCACCGGACAGGTCAATCAGCCCCAGCATTTT.

This clone was recorded once. The DNA of the CDR3 is TGTGCCAGCAGTTTATCAGGGCAGACCCAGTACTTC. This codes for CASSLSGQTQYF. The rearrangement joins TRBV12-3 or TRBV12-4 to TRBJ2-5; D might be TRBD1 (5 bases). Trimming took 2 bases from V and 6 from J, leaving 7 bases between them. The CDR3 runs 12 residues.

The J gene is TRBJ2-7, the V gene TRBV7-2; D may be TRBD1 (5 bases). CDR3 size: 14 residues. The V end was cut by 5 bases, the J end by 4 bases, with 15 bases between. CDR1 is SGHTA, CDR2 FQGNSA, per germline. The CDR3 DNA follows: TGTGCCAGCAGCCTGAGGTCAGGGCTGTACGAGCAGTACTTC. Translating gives CASSLRSGLYEQYF.

The chain uses TRBV11-2 and TRBJ1-2; D gene unclear. V was clipped by 1 base and J by 12 bases, with 12 bases between them. The CDR3 is 12 amino acids. Germline CDR1 reads SGHAT; CDR2 reads FQNNGV. The CDR3, as DNA: TGTGCCAGCAGCTTAGGCGGGTATGAGGACACCTTC. The encoded protein is CASSLGGYEDTF.

The gene calls are TRBV5-1 and TRBJ2-7, with TRBD1 matching 8 bases. The CDR3 length is 16 residues. Unmatched junction bases numbered 11, after V lost 4 bases and J lost 2 bases. Germline V lookup: CDR1 SGHRS, CDR2 YFSETQ. CDR3 loop: CASSPDGQGFTYEQYF. The DNA for the CDR3 is TGCGCCAGCAGCCCCGACGGACAGGGATTCACCTACGAGCAGTACTTC.

The chain links TRBV29-1 to TRBJ1-1; the D gene is possibly TRBD1 (5 bases). CDR1 and CDR2 from the germline V gene are SQVTM and ANQGSEA. This CDR3 has 11 residues. V lost 6 bases to trimming and J lost 9 bases, with 14 bases between them. CDR3 bases: TGCAGCGTAGCACCAGGGCCTAAAGCTTTCTTT. This sequence encodes CSVAPGPKAFF. The full variable domain, rest sourced from reference TRBV29-1 and TRBJ1-1, is SAVISQKPSRDICQRGTSLTIQCQVDSQVTMMFWYRQQPGQSLTLIATANQGSEATYESGFVIDKFPISRPNLTFSTLTVSNMSPEDSSIYLCSVAPGPKAFFGQGTRLTVV.

The V gene is TRBV5-1, the J gene TRBJ2-3, with 7 bases lining up with TRBD1. Per germline, CDR1 SGHRS and CDR2 YFSETQ. J lost 1 base, V lost 4 bases, and 9 bases had no gene match. This CDR3 contains 16 residues. CDR3 protein: CASSLSLQGRTDTQYF. CDR3 in DNA: TGCGCCAGCAGCCTGAGCCTACAGGGGCGCACAGATACGCAGTATTTT.

CDR3 sequence (DNA): TGTGCCAGCAGCCAGATCGGGGGTTACGAGCAGTACTTC. Translation: CASSQIGGYEQYF. The chain links TRBV27 to TRBJ2-7, with D perhaps TRBD2 (6 bases). This CDR3 is 13 amino acids long. Trimming took off 6 bases at V and 4 bases at J, with 13 bases between the two ends. In germline, CDR1 is MNHEY, CDR2 SMNVEV (reference sequence).

The chain joins TRBV9 to TRBJ2-7, with a weak D call TRBD1 (6 bases). Trimming removed 6 bases from V and 7 bases from J, with 20 bases in between. Germline V lookup: CDR1 SGDLS, CDR2 YYNGEE. The CDR3 totals 14 residues. The CDR3 DNA follows: TGTGCCAGCAATAGGGACACGCTAGGGGGAGAGCAGTACTTC. Translating it yields CASNRDTLGGEQYF.

The genes are TRBV5-4 and TRBJ2-5, with 13 nucleotides matching TRBD2. The CDR3 is 18 residues long. V lost 1 base and J lost 5; bases outside the gene matches: 11. Germline lookup yields CDR1 SGHNT and CDR2 YYREEE (reference sequence). The CDR3 DNA sequence: TGTGCCAGCAGCTTGCGCACTAGCGGGAGGGGGCTGAGGGAGACCCAGTACTTC. It specifies CASSLRTSGRGLRETQYF.

In DNA, the CDR3 is TGTGCCAGCAGTTACAAAGGACTAGCGGGTGTCTACGAGCAGTACTTC. As protein: CASSYKGLAGVYEQYF. The chain uses TRBV6-2 or TRBV6-3 and TRBJ2-7, with 11 bases identical to TRBD2. The V gene end was trimmed by 2 bases and the J gene end by 3 bases; junction bases not matched to a gene: 6. This CDR3 contains 16 residues. Per germline, CDR1 MNHEY and CDR2 SVGEGT.

This chain joins TRBV5-4 and TRBJ2-7, with a tentative D call TRBD1 (5 bases). The CDR3 extends over 15 amino acids. The V gene lost 6 bases and the J gene lost 2 bases, with 18 bases spanning the gap. The germline CDR1 and CDR2 sequences are SGHNT and YYREEE (reference sequence). The CDR3 protein is CASTLGIGQTYEQYF. CDR3 in DNA: TGTGCCAGCACCTTAGGGATAGGACAAACCTACGAGCAGTACTTC. Drawing the rest from reference TRBV5-4 and TRBJ2-7, the complete variable domain is ETGVTQSPTHLIKTRGQQVTLRCSSQSGHNTVSWYQQALGQGPQFIFQYYREEENGRGNFPPRFSGLQFPNYSSELNVNALELDDSALYLCASTLGIGQTYEQYFGPGTRLTVT.

The V gene is TRBV7-9, the J gene TRBJ2-5, with 9 positions matching TRBD2. CDR3 length equals 19 residues. CDR1 and CDR2 from the germline V gene are SEHNR and FQNEAQ (reference sequence). The trim removed 3 bases at V and 4 bases at J, leaving 18 bases unmatched. The CDR3 sequence is CASSFGFLAGIGSAETQYF. The CDR3 nucleotides are TGTGCCAGCAGCTTCGGTTTCCTAGCGGGAATCGGGTCGGCAGAGACCCAGTACTTC.

The V gene is TRBV5-1, the J gene TRBJ2-7; 7 positions agree with TRBD1. The CDR3 consists of 15 residues. J was trimmed by 6 bases and V by 2 bases; bases with no gene match: 11. In germline, CDR1 is SGHRS, CDR2 YFSETQ. The CDR3 spells CASSFRQGVMVEQYF. The CDR3 DNA sequence: TGCGCCAGCAGCTTCCGTCAGGGGGTAATGGTCGAGCAGTACTTC.

The chain is built from TRBV5-1 and TRBJ2-7; TRBD1 matches at 9 bases. The CDR3 consists of 14 residues. J lost 6 bases, V lost 4 bases, and 8 bases had no gene match. Per germline, CDR1 SGHRS and CDR2 YFSETQ. CDR3 residues: CASSHATGGSEQYF. Written as DNA, the CDR3 is TGCGCCAGCAGCCACGCCACAGGGGGCAGCGAGCAGTACTTC.

The chain couples TRBV9 to TRBJ2-3; 7 bases are a match to TRBD2. V was pared by 0 bases and J by 0 bases, with 4 bases of the junction left unmatched. The CDR3 runs 16 residues. Germline CDR1 reads SGDLS; CDR2 reads YYNGEE. The CDR3 here is CASSVEGLLSTDTQYF. The CDR3 DNA follows: TGTGCCAGCAGCGTAGAGGGACTACTAAGCACAGATACGCAGTATTTT. The complete variable domain, with remaining parts taken from reference TRBV9 and TRBJ2-3, reads DSGVTQTPKHLITATGQRVTLRCSPRSGDLSVYWYQQSLDQGLQFLIQYYNGEERAKGNILERFSAQQFPDLHSELNLSSLELGDSALYFCASSVEGLLSTDTQYFGPGTRLTVL.

The CDR3 sequence is CASSPPARTSGILAKNIQYF. The CDR3, as DNA: TGTGCCAGCAGTCCTCCCGCCCGGACTAGCGGGATCCTAGCCAAAAACATTCAGTACTTC. The chain employs TRBV2 and TRBJ2-4; 12 bases map to TRBD2. The CDR3 totals 20 residues. The J segment lost 0 bases and the V segment lost 5 bases, leaving 14 bases of the junction unmatched. Germline values: CDR1 SNHLY, CDR2 FYNNEI.